The entry below describes one T cell receptor beta chain. Its antigen is as yet unknown. The CDR3 length is 14 residues. J lost 5 bases, V lost 2 bases, and 5 bases had no gene match. Germline-derived CDR1 and CDR2 are SGHAT and FQNNGV. This record comes from a study of shared clonotypes between healthy human individuals. Study background: Donors had three CD4 naive, three CD4 memory, two CD8 naive and one CD8 memory plate apiece.

Naive-designated CD8 cells lacked CD45RO, were positively enriched for CCR7, and omitted terminally differentiated effector memory CD45RA+ cells. Donors included only healthy HIV-negative adults lacking recent acute infections or vaccinations. The donor cohort consisted entirely of Caucasian adults residing in Nashville, Tennessee. Assay: immunoSEQ multiplex PCR; the TCRdb copy retains only in-frame clones and omits some. The top ten hold approximately 1.2% of the sample, which has 1.5 million to 2.5 million clones, roughly 95% seen once. Study findings and constraints: Among the subsets, naive ones generally showed larger estimated richness than memory ones.

Sequencing was carried out using naive CD8+ T cells sorted from blood. V usage is TRBV11-2 and J usage is TRBJ1-1; 7 bases line up with TRBD1. The receptor's source is a man younger than 35 in good health. The CDR3 here is CASSLIQGRTEAFF. The CDR3 DNA reads TGTGCCAGCAGCTTAATACAGGGGCGGACTGAAGCTTTCTTT.